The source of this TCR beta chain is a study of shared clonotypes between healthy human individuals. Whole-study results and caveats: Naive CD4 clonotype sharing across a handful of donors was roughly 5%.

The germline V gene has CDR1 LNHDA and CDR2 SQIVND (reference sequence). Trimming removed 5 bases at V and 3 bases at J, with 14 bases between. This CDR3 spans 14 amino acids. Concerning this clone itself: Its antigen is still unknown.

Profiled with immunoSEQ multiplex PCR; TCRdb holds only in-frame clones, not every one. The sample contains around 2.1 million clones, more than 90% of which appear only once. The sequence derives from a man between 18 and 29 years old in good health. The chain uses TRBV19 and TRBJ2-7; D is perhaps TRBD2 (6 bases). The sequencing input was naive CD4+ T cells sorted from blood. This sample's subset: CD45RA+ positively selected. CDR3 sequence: CASSEIWGGYEQYF. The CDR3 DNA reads TGTGCCAGTAGTGAGATTTGGGGAGGCTACGAGCAGTACTTC. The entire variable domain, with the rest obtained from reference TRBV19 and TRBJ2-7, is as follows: DGGITQSPKYLFRKEGQNVTLSCEQNLNHDAMYWYRQDPGQGLRLIYYSQIVNDFQKGDIAEGYSVSREKKESFPLTVTSAQKNPTAFYLCASSEIWGGYEQYFGPGTRLTVT.